This TCR beta chain was recorded in a study of T cells in Graves' hyperthyroidism and ophthalmopathy. Germline assignment: CDR1 SGHRS and CDR2 YFSETQ. This CDR3 spans 15 amino acids. V shed 0 bases and J 4 bases; nucleotides not matched to a gene: 6. Ten or more counts support this clonotype. What it binds is unknown. The study, taken as a whole, reports: Most thyroid clonotypes that were expanded above 0.001 also turned up in blood.

RNA transcripts were the template for amplifying TCR beta CDR3 regions. When the TCR CDR3 underwent first-round RT-PCR, the HTBI primer set was used. TCRdb analysed the multiplex PCR reads with MiXCR anew, one entry per CDR3 protein. This table has a few hundred thousand distinct CDR3 sequences, roughly 21% appearing once. The clonotype originates from a woman aged 45-60 years with Graves' hyperthyroidism. The V and J genes are TRBV5-1 and TRBJ1-1, with TRBD1 matching over 7 bases. Source material: blood. This chain's CDR3 is CASSLANRGPTEAFF. The CDR3 nucleotides read TGCGCCAGCAGCTTGGCCAACAGGGGCCCCACTGAAGCTTTCTTT.